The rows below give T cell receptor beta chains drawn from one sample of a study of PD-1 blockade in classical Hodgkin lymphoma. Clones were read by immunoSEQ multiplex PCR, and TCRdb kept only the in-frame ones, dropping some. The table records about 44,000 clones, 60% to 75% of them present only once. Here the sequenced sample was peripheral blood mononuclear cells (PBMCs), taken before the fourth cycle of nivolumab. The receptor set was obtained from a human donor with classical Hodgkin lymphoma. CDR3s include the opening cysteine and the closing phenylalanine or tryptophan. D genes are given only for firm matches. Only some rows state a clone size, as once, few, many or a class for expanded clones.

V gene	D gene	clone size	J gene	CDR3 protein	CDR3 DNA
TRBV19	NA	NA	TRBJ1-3	CASSNLAGENTIYF	TGTGCCAGTAGTAATCTTGCGGGAGAAAACACCATATATTTT
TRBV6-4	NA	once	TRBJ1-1	CASSDLPRGNTEAFF	TGTGCCAGCAGTGACCTCCCCCGGGGGAACACTGAAGCTTTCTTT
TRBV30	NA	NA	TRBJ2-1	CAWSNAGGNEQFF	TGTGCCTGGAGTAACGCCGGGGGCAATGAGCAGTTCTTC
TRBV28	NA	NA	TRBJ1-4	CASSFLGTEKLFF	TGTGCCAGCAGTTTTCTTGGGACAGAAAAACTGTTTTTT
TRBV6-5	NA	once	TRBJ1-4	CASGSRRNEKLFF	TGTGCCAGCGGCAGCAGAAGAAATGAAAAACTGTTTTTT
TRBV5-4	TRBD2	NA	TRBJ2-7	CASSKRLAGNYEQYF	TGTGCCAGCAGTAAACGGCTAGCGGGAAATTACGAGCAGTACTTC
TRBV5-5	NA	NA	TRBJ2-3	CASSLTTDTQYF	TGTGCCAGCAGCTTGACCACAGATACGCAGTATTTT
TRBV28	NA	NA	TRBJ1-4	CASSFPASGRATNEKLFF	TGTGCCAGCAGTTTCCCCGCAAGTGGCAGGGCGACTAATGAAAAACTGTTTTTT
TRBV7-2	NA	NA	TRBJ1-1	CASNNQGRTEAFF	TGTGCCAGCAACAACCAGGGGAGGACTGAAGCTTTCTTT
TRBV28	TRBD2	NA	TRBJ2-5	CASSYSGGPKETQYF	TGTGCCAGCAGTTATAGCGGGGGGCCGAAAGAGACCCAGTACTTC
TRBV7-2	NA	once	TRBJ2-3	CASSRLESTDTQYF	TGTGCCAGCAGCCGATTGGAGAGCACAGATACGCAGTATTTT
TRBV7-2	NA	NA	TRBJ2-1	CASSLRMGWIGEMNEQFF	TGTGCCAGCAGCCTTAGGATGGGCTGGATCGGGGAGATGAATGAGCAGTTCTTC
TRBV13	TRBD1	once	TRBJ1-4	CASSQGGAGEKLFF	TGTGCCAGCAGCCAGGGGGGGGCCGGTGAAAAACTGTTTTTT
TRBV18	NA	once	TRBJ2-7	CASSSPSYEQYF	TGTGCCAGCTCATCCCCCTCCTACGAGCAGTACTTC
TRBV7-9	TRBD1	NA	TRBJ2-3	CASSFTGDTDTQYF	TGTGCCAGCAGCTTCACAGGGGATACGGATACGCAGTATTTT
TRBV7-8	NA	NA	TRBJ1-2	CASSLKGQVNGYTF	TGTGCCAGCAGCTTAAAAGGTCAGGTGAACGGCTACACCTTC
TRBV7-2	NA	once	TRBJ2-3	CASSLITDTQYF	TGTGCCAGCAGCCTTATTACAGATACGCAGTATTTT
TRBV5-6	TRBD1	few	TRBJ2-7	CASSLAYTGANEQYF	TGTGCCAGCAGCTTGGCCTATACAGGGGCAAACGAGCAGTACTTC
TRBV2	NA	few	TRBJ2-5	CASSEWSQQETQYF	TGTGCCAGCAGTGAATGGTCTCAGCAAGAGACCCAGTACTTC
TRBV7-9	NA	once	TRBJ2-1	CASSFRTAINEQFF	TGTGCCAGCAGCTTCCGGACGGCGATCAATGAGCAGTTCTTC
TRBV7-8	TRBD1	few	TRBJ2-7	CASSSPDRGSYEQYF	TGTGCCAGCAGCTCGCCTGACAGGGGTAGTTACGAGCAGTACTTC
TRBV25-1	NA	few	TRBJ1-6	CASSAVNSPLHF	TGTGCCAGCAGTGCGGTGAATTCACCCCTCCACTTT
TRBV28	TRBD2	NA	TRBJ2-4	CASKAGLFKNIQYF	TGTGCCAGCAAAGCGGGGCTTTTCAAAAACATTCAGTACTTC
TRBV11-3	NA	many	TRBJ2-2	CASSSVGRGNTGELFF	TGTGCCAGCAGCTCGGTGGGCAGGGGGAACACCGGGGAGCTGTTTTTT
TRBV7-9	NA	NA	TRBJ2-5	CASSLTRAQETQYF	TGTGCCAGCAGCTTGACGAGGGCCCAAGAGACCCAGTACTTC
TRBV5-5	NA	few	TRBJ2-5	CASSPRKEETQYF	TGTGCCAGCAGCCCGCGGAAAGAAGAGACCCAGTACTTC
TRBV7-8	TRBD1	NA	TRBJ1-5	CASSLGGTGDNQPQHF	TGTGCCAGCAGCTTGGGCGGAACAGGGGACAATCAGCCCCAGCATTTT
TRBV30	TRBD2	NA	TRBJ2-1	CAWSGGSGREGEQFF	TGTGCCTGGAGTGGGGGTAGCGGGAGGGAAGGTGAGCAGTTCTTC
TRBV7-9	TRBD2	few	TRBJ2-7	CASSLETAGEYEQYF	TGTGCCAGCAGCTTAGAGACAGCGGGGGAATACGAGCAGTACTTC
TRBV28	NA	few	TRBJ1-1	CASSLEGSYTEAFF	TGTGCCAGCAGCCTCGAGGGGTCGTACACTGAAGCTTTCTTT
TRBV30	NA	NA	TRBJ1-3	CAWSVTTRAGNTIYF	TGTGCCTGGAGTGTAACAACCAGGGCTGGAAACACCATATATTTT
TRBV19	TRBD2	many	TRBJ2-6	CASSMRLAGVGGANVLTF	TGTGCCAGTAGTATGCGGCTAGCGGGAGTAGGTGGGGCCAACGTCCTGACTTTC
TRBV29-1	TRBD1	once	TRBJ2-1	CSVKGQGSSYNEQFF	TGCAGCGTTAAGGGACAGGGATCCTCCTACAATGAGCAGTTCTTC
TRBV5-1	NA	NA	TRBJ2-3	CASTRQAGSRFTDTQYF	TGCGCCAGTACAAGACAGGCTGGGTCTCGGTTTACAGATACGCAGTATTTT
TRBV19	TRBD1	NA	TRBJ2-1	CASSWPGGGYNEQFF	TGTGCCAGTAGTTGGCCAGGGGGTGGTTACAATGAGCAGTTCTTC
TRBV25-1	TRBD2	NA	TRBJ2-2	CASSVSGTAGELFF	TGTGCCAGCAGTGTGAGCGGGACTGCCGGGGAGCTGTTTTTT
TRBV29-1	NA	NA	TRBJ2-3	CSVDRHTDTQYF	TGCAGCGTTGATCGGCATACAGATACGCAGTATTTT